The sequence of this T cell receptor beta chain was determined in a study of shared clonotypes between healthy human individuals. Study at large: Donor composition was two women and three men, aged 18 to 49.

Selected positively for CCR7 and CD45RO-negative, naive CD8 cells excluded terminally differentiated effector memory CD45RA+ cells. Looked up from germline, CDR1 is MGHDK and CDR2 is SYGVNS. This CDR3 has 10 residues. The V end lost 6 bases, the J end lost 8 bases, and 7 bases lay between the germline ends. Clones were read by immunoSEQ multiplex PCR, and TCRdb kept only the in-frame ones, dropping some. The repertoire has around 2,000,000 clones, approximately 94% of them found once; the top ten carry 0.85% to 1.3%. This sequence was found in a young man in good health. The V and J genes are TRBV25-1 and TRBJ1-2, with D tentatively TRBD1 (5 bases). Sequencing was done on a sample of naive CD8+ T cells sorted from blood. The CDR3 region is CASRGEGYTF. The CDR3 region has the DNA TGTGCCAGCAGGGGGGAAGGCTACACCTTC.